Listed below are T cell receptor beta chains from one sample, sequenced in a study of T cell responses to AZD1222 COVID-19 vaccine. TCRdb keeps only in-frame clones here, not all; method: immunoSEQ multiplex PCR. The sample shows roughly 81,000 clones, about 87% of them seen only once. The input for sequencing was peripheral blood, taken on day 0 of AZD1222 vaccination. These receptors were collected from an adult in good health. Each CDR3 is given with its conserved first and last residue. D genes are given only for firm matches. Rows give clone size only sometimes, using once, few, many, or a class for an expanded clone.

j_call d_call v_call clone_size cdr3_aa cdr3_nt
TRBJ1-1 NA TRBV15 NA CATSRDGGIAEAFF TGTGCCACCAGCAGAGATGGGGGAATCGCTGAAGCTTTCTTT
TRBJ2-1 NA TRBV5-1 NA CASRVFSRDHLGGDEQFF TGCGCCAGCAGGGTATTCTCCCGGGACCACCTAGGAGGGGATGAGCAGTTCTTC
TRBJ2-3 NA TRBV7-2 NA CASSLASTDTQYF TGTGCCAGCAGCTTAGCGAGCACAGATACGCAGTATTTT
TRBJ2-7 TRBD2 TRBV7-9 NA CASSLSLANSYEQYF TGTGCCAGCAGCTTATCACTAGCGAACTCCTACGAGCAGTACTTC
TRBJ1-1 NA TRBV5-5 NA CASSLMVGNTEAFF TGTGCCAGCAGCTTGATGGTAGGTAACACTGAAGCTTTCTTT
TRBJ2-1 NA TRBV6-4 NA CASARDPSYNEQFF TGTGCCAGCGCTCGGGACCCTTCCTACAATGAGCAGTTCTTC
TRBJ2-1 NA TRBV11-2 NA CASSLGRRLVGEQFF TGTGCCAGCAGCTTAGGGCGGCGATTAGTGGGTGAGCAGTTCTTC
TRBJ2-2 TRBD2 TRBV7-7 NA CAAGAGTGELFF TGTGCAGCGGGGGCTGGCACCGGGGAGCTGTTTTTT
TRBJ2-1 NA TRBV5-4 NA CASSEVYRALSYNEQFF TGTGCCAGCAGCGAAGTATACCGGGCTCTTTCCTACAATGAGCAGTTCTTC
TRBJ1-1 NA TRBV7-8 NA CASSFGEPKAEAFF TGTGCCAGCAGCTTCGGGGAACCGAAGGCTGAAGCTTTCTTT
TRBJ1-4 NA TRBV28 NA CASSRLGPTNEKLFF TGTGCCAGCTCCCGCCTAGGCCCAACTAATGAAAAACTGTTTTTT
TRBJ1-2 TRBD1 TRBV7-2 NA CASSAERTGRDGYTF TGTGCCAGCAGCGCAGAGAGGACAGGGAGGGATGGCTACACCTTC
TRBJ2-1 NA TRBV9 NA CASSAGTLVEQFF TGTGCCAGCAGCGCTGGGACATTGGTTGAGCAGTTCTTC
TRBJ2-1 TRBD2 TRBV19 once CASSPGGLLINEQFF TGTGCCAGTAGCCCGGGGGGATTGTTGATAAATGAGCAGTTCTTC
TRBJ2-5 NA TRBV5-4 once CVSSSTRDQEAQYF TGTGTCAGCAGCTCGACTAGGGACCAAGAGGCCCAGTACTTC
TRBJ1-2 NA TRBV21-1 NA CASSKGGSGEDAGYTF TGTGCCAGCAGCAAAGGCGGGTCAGGGGAGGATGCTGGCTACACCTTC
TRBJ2-6 NA TRBV6-5 NA CASSYLSGANVLTF TGTGCCAGCAGCTACCTCTCTGGGGCCAACGTCCTGACTTTC
TRBJ1-4 NA TRBV25-1 NA CASSINEKLFF TGTGCCAGCAGTATTAATGAAAAACTGTTTTTT
TRBJ1-2 NA TRBV7-9 NA CASSENRVGHGYTF TGTGCCAGCAGCGAAAACAGGGTTGGGCACGGCTACACCTTC
TRBJ1-4 NA TRBV6-4 NA CARGCEKLFF TGTGCCAGGGGTTGTGAAAAACTGTTTTTT
TRBJ1-5 TRBD1 TRBV28 once CASSATGMNQPQHF TGTGCCAGCAGTGCGACAGGGATGAACCAGCCCCAGCATTTT
TRBJ2-2 NA TRBV6-5 NA CASERGEVLTGELFF TGTGCCAGCGAAAGGGGGGAGGTCCTCACCGGGGAGCTGTTTTTT